This TCR beta chain was sequenced in a study of shared clonotypes between healthy human individuals. Only one count was recorded for this clone. The CDR3 is made up of 15 amino acids. Trimming took 0 bases from V and 3 from J, leaving 12 bases between them. Germline assignment: CDR1 SGHAT and CDR2 FQDESV (reference sequence). TCRdb's table, derived via immunoSEQ multiplex PCR, lists solely in-frame clones and lacks some. Of 950,000 to 1,100,000 clones listed, around 78% were seen once; the top ten hold 0.5% to 0.65%. Partitioning of CD4+ cells yielded a CD45RA+ naive subset and a CD45RA-negative memory subset.

Sequencing used memory CD4+ T cells from PBMCs. Subset indicated: CD45RA-negative fraction. The chain employs TRBV11-1 and TRBJ2-7; the D call may be TRBD1 or TRBD2 (5 bases each). The clonotype was recovered from a man younger than 35 in good health. Some clones in this sample may be carry-over from other donors' samples. The CDR3: CASSLASGPYYEQYF. CDR3 in DNA: TGTGCCAGCAGCTTAGCATCGGGGCCTTACTACGAGCAGTACTTC.